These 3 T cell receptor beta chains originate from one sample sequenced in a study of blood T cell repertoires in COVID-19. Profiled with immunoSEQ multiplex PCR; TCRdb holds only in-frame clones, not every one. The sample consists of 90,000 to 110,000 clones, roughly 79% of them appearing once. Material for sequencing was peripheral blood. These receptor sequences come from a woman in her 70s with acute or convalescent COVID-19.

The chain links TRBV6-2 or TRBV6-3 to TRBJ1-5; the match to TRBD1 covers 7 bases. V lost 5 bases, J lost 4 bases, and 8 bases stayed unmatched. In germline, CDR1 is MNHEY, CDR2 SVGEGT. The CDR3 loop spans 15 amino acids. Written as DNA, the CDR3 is TGTGCCAGCAGTCACGACAGGGTATGGAATCAGCCCCAGCATTTT. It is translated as CASSHDRVWNQPQHF.

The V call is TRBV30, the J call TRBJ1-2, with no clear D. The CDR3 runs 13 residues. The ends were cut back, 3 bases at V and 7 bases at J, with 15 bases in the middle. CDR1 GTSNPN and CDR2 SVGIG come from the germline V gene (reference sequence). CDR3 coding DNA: TGTGCCTGGAGCTTCAAGTCTCCTATTGGCTACACCTTC. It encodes CAWSFKSPIGYTF.

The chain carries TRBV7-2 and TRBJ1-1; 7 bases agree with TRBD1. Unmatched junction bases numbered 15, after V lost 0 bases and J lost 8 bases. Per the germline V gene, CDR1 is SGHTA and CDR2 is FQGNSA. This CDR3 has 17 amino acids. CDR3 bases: TGTGCCAGCAGCTTAGCTAAATCGACAGGGAGTACCCTCGAAGCTTTCTTT. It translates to CASSLAKSTGSTLEAFF. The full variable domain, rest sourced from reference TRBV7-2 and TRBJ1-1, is GAGVSQSPSNKVTEKGKDVELRCDPISGHTALYWYRQSLGQGLEFLIYFQGNSAPDKSGLPSDRFSAERTGGSVSTLTIQRTQQEDSAVYLCASSLAKSTGSTLEAFFGQGTRLTVV.